This TCR beta chain came from a study of OX40 agonist ivuxolimab in advanced cancers. Study information: Patients were about 83% male with ages roughly 20 to 85, mean 60. Prior therapy, whether anti-PD-1, anti-PD-L1 or anti-CTLA-4, was allowed, and less than 45% had some.

V was pared by 2 bases and J by 4 bases, with 5 bases of the junction left unmatched. The CDR3 covers 15 residues. Per germline, CDR1 SGDLS and CDR2 YYNGEE. The table came from immunoSEQ multiplex PCR; TCRdb's copy has only in-frame clones and leaves some out. The sample carries about 50,000 clones, 80% to 95% recorded once. The input for sequencing was CD4+ or CD8+ T cells sorted from blood, taken in a trial of the OX40 agonist ivuxolimab. J is TRBJ2-1 and V is TRBV9, with TRBD2 identical over 8 bases. This receptor was taken from an adult with an advanced solid tumor such as melanoma, head and neck, liver or kidney cancer. The CDR3 coding sequence is TGTGCCAGCAGCGTCGGGGCTAGCGGGTACAATGAGCAGTTCTTC. Translation: CASSVGASGYNEQFF.